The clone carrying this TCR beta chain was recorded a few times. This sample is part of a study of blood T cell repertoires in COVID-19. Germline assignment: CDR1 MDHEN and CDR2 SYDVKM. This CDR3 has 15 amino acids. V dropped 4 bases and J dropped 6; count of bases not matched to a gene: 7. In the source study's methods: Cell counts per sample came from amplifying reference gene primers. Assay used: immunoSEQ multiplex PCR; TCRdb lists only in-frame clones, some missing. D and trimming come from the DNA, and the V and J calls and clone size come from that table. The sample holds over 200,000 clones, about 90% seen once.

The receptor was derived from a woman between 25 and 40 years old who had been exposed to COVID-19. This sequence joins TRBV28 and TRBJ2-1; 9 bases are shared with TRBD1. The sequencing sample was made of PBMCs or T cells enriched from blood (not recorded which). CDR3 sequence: CASSSGDREINEQFF. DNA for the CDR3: TGTGCCAGCAGTTCCGGGGACAGGGAGATCAATGAGCAGTTCTTC.